The source of this T cell receptor (beta chain) is a study of blood T cell repertoires in COVID-19. Profiling relied on immunoSEQ multiplex PCR, and the TCRdb table lists in-frame clones only, not all of them. The table has around 210,000 clones, approximately 80% seen once. The germline V gene encodes CDR1 SGHRS and CDR2 YFSETQ. The CDR3 covers 14 residues. The V end lost 5 bases, the J end lost 1 base, and 10 bases lay between the germline ends. This sequence was found in a human donor in a cohort sampled during active COVID-19. The chain joins TRBV5-1 to TRBJ2-1; D may be TRBD1 (5 bases). The sample consisted of peripheral blood. The CDR3: CASRGVESYNEQFF. CDR3 DNA: TGCGCCAGCAGAGGGGTAGAGTCCTACAATGAGCAGTTCTTC.